The TCR beta chain described here comes from a study of OX40 agonist ivuxolimab in advanced cancers. Context from the whole study: Ivuxolimab was an agonistic, fully human IgG2 monoclonal antibody directed against OX40 (CD134), a costimulatory receptor. Intravenous ivuxolimab was administered to patients every 2 weeks at six dose levels: 0.01, 0.1, 0.3, 1.5, 3 and 10 mg/kg. Among the approximately 50 dose-escalation patients, 19 had hepatocellular carcinoma, around 15 melanoma, 9 renal cell carcinoma and 9 head and neck cancer. The dose-escalation cohort was around 84% male with a mean age of about 60 years, ranging from about 20 to 85. Patients were allowed to have had prior anti-PD-1, anti-PD-L1 or anti-CTLA-4 therapy, and roughly 40% of the dose-escalation patients had been treated with checkpoint inhibitors. Partial responses occurred in three dose-escalation patients, of whom one had hepatocellular carcinoma and two had cutaneous melanoma. The point of sequencing TCRbeta in the periphery was to test whether ivuxolimab changed TCR sequence diversity and drove clonal T-cell expansion. The paper reports the monotherapy dose-escalation portion (N of about 50 patients) of the phase I ivuxolimab trial.

To sequence the TCRbeta CDR3 region, genomic DNA was isolated from the sorted cells. The immunoSEQ Assay was used for sequencing of TCRbeta CDR3 regions. Drawn from immuneACCESS, this table holds only the in-frame rearrangements with V and J called that TCRdb kept. Clones are partly lost; checked studies trace under half to an unresolved V gene and leave the rest unexplained. Recorded for this sample are more than 55,000 clones; roughly 85% of them occurred a single time. The ten largest make up approximately 8% of the sample. The paper's findings and limits, for the study overall: In the 0.1-3.0 mg/kg groups, partial responders were among the patients with the lowest normalized peripheral clonal expansion, particularly in CD8+ T cells. The antigen specificity of the peripheral T cells that underwent clonal expansion was not determined. After ivuxolimab, expanded clones were on average more numerous among CD8+ T cells than among CD4+ T cells. Clonal expansion of both CD4+ and CD8+ blood T cells was observed from baseline to week 6 at doses 0.1 to 3.0 mg/kg. Low levels of normalized T-cell clonal expansion were also seen in some patients who did not respond.

Reading the germline V gene (reference sequence) gives CDR1 MNHNY and CDR2 SVGAGI. Relative to germline, V is 7 bases shorter and J is 4 bases shorter, with 10 bases between their ends. There are 13 amino acids in the CDR3, from cysteine to phenylalanine inclusive. Just CDR3 DNA is preserved here, 39 bases in frame from base 1. For this clone: The specificity of this receptor is unknown. Base qualities are not provided; no much larger clone lies one nucleotide away.

Patients with autoimmune disease history or receiving systemic immunosuppression were excluded from the trial. In every dose cohort, peripheral blood was drawn for TCR sequencing at baseline, cycle 4 day 1, and cycle 7 day 1. The samples were taken from a phase I, first-in-human, multicenter, open-label dose-escalation trial of ivuxolimab. Adults with locally advanced or metastatic head and neck squamous cell, hepatocellular, melanoma or renal cell carcinoma were enrolled in the trial. Before TCR sequencing, CD4+ T cells and CD8+ T cells from peripheral blood were sorted into separate populations. The input for sequencing was CD4+ or CD8+ T cells sorted from blood, taken in a trial of the OX40 agonist ivuxolimab. The receptor was derived from an adult with an advanced solid tumor such as melanoma, head and neck, liver or kidney cancer. The chain was built from TRBV6-6 and TRBJ2-2; the D gene could be TRBD1 or TRBD2, each one agreeing over 5 bases. The DNA sequence is given as TGTGCCAGCAATCCGGGACCCACCGGGGAGCTGTTTTTT. Translated, it gives CASNPGPTGELFF.